This T cell receptor beta chain was captured in a study of cytomegalovirus exposure and HLA in healthy donors. The PCR had 60 Vbeta and 13 Jbeta primers. Here immunoSEQ multiplex PCR was the method, and the copy in TCRdb shows in-frame clones only, minus some. The sample records around 140,000 clones, approximately 80% being singletons. The J segment lost 8 bases and the V segment lost 6 bases, leaving 6 bases of the junction unmatched. Germline CDR1 is MRHNA and CDR2 is SNTAGT. The CDR3 runs 13 residues. The sample was PBMCs. The receptor was derived from a woman between 18 and 29 years old in good health and CMV-seropositive. The chain has TRBV6-4 and TRBJ2-1, with 8 nucleotides matching TRBD2. As DNA, the CDR3 is TGTGCCAGCAGCGGGGGGGATTCGGATGAGCAGTTCTTC. Its protein is CASSGGDSDEQFF.